The sequence of this T cell receptor (beta chain) was determined in a study of blood T cell repertoires in COVID-19. Turning to the study itself: The United States, Italy and Spain were the sources of the acute and convalescent COVID-19 samples. Sample material is recorded as cDNA or gDNA derived from T cells, B-cell-depleted T cells, or PBMCs.

Methods used by the authors: Cell counts per sample came from amplifying reference gene primers. The data were produced by immunoSEQ multiplex PCR, yet TCRdb's version contains in-frame clones alone and is incomplete. That table supplies the V and J calls and clone size; D and trimming were determined from the DNA. The repertoire holds 25,000 to 30,000 clones, with 90% as singletons. V shed 7 bases and J shed 5 bases, with 14 bases lying between them. The CDR3 is 13 residues long. The germline gives CDR1 SQVTM, CDR2 ANQGSEA. This clonotype originated in a man aged 70 or older with acute or convalescent COVID-19. This chain uses TRBV29-1 with TRBJ1-4; TRBD1 is a possible D gene (5 bases). Material for sequencing was peripheral blood. In nucleotides, the CDR3 is TGCAGCGGGGGAGGGGCTGGGAATGAAAAACTGTTTTTT. Translated: CSGGGAGNEKLFF.